The 2 T cell receptor beta chains below come from one sample, sequenced in a study of PD-L1 blockade in urothelial cancer. Assay: immunoSEQ multiplex PCR; the TCRdb copy retains only in-frame clones and omits some. The sample has 45,000 to 55,000 clones, under 85% seen once. Time point defined: peripheral blood 6 weeks after treatment start. The material sequenced was PBMCs, taken around atezolizumab (anti-PD-L1) treatment. The receptor source for this set is a man over 45 with urothelial cancer.

The V and J genes are TRBV30 and TRBJ2-5; D ambiguous. From germline, CDR1 is GTSNPN and CDR2 SVGIG (reference sequence). V gave up 0 bases and J gave up 3 bases, with 8 bases separating them. This CDR3 is 13 amino acids long. The CDR3 bases are TGTGCCTGGAGTGTTATACAAAAAGAGACCCAGTACTTC. It yields the protein CAWSVIQKETQYF.

The V and J genes are TRBV18 and TRBJ2-2; a possible D gene is TRBD1 (6 bases). Germline V CDR1 and CDR2: KGHSH, LQKENI. The CDR3 sequence is 17 residues long. Trimming took off 3 bases at V and 5 bases at J, with 19 bases between the two ends. CDR3 region: CASSPITTGTGTGELFF. In DNA, the CDR3 is TGTGCCAGCTCACCCATCACGACAGGCACGGGGACCGGGGAGCTGTTTTTT.